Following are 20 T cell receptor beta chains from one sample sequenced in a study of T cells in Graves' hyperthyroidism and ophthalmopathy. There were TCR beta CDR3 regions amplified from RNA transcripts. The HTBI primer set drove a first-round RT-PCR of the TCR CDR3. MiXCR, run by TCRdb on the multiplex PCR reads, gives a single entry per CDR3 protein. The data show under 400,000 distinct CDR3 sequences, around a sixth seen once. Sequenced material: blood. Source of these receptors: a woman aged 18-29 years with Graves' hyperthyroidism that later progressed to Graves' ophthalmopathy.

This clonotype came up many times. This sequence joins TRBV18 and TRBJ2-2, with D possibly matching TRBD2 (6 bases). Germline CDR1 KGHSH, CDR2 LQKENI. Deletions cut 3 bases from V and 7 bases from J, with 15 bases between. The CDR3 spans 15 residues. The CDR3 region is CASSPTGVVGGELFF. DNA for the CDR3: TGTGCCAGCTCACCGACGGGAGTCGTAGGCGGGGAGCTGTTTTTT.

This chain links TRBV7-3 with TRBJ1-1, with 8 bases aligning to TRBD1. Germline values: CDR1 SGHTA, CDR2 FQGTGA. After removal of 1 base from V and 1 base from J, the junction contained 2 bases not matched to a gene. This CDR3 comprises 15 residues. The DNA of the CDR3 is TGTGCCAGCAGCTTAAGCAGGGGGCAGAACACTGAAGCTTTCTTT. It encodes CASSLSRGQNTEAFF.

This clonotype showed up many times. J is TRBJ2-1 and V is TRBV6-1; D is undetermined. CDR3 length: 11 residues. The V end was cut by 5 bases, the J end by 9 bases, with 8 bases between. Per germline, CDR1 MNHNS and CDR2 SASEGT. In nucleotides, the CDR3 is TGTGCCAGCAGTTCCGCCTCTGAGCAGTTCTTC. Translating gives CASSSASEQFF.

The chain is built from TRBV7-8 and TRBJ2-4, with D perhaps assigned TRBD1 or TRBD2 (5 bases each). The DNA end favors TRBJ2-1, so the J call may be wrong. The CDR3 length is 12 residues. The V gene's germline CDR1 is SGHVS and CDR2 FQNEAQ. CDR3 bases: TGTGCCAGCAGCTTAGGAGGGACCATTCAGTTCTTC. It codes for CASSLGGTIQFF.

In DNA, the CDR3 is TGTGCCAGCAGCCAAGATCGCACAGGGGCCGACACAGATACGCAGTATTTT. It encodes CASSQDRTGADTDTQYF. The chain links TRBV14 to TRBJ2-3; 7 bases map to TRBD1. Germline V gene data show CDR1 as SGHDN and CDR2 as FVKESK. The CDR3 totals 17 residues. V shed 0 bases and J 2 bases; nucleotides not matched to a gene: 8. Full variable domain (remainder filled in from reference TRBV14 and TRBJ2-3): EAGVTQFPSHSVIEKGQTVTLRCDPISGHDNLYWYRRVMGKEIKFLLHFVKESKQDESGMPNNRFLAERTGGTYSTLKVQPAELEDSGVYFCASSQDRTGADTDTQYFGPGTRLTVL.

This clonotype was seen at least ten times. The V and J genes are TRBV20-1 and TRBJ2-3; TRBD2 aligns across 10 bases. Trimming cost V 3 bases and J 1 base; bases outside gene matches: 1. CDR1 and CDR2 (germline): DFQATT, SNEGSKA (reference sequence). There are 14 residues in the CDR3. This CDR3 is CSASGTSGTDTQYF. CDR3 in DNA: TGCAGTGCTAGTGGGACTAGCGGCACAGATACGCAGTATTTT.

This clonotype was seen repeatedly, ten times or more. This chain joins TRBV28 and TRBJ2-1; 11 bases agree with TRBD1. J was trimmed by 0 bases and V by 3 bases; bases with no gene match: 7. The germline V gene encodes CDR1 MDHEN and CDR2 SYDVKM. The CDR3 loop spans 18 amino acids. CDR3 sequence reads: CASSFGTGGISSYNEQFF. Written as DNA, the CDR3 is TGTGCCAGCAGTTTCGGGACAGGGGGAATAAGCTCCTACAATGAGCAGTTCTTC.

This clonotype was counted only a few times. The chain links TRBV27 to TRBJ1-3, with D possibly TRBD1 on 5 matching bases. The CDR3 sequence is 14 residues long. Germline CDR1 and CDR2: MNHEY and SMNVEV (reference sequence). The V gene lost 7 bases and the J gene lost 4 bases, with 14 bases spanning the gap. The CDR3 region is CASTEPGLGNTIYF. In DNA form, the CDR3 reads TGTGCCAGCACGGAACCGGGACTCGGAAACACCATATATTTT.

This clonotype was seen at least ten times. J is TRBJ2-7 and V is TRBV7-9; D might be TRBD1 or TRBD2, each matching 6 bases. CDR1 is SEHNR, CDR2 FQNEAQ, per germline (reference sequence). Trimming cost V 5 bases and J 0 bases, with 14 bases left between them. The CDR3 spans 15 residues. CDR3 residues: CASSHPGGPSYEQYF. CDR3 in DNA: TGTGCCAGCAGCCACCCTGGGGGGCCCTCCTACGAGCAGTACTTC.

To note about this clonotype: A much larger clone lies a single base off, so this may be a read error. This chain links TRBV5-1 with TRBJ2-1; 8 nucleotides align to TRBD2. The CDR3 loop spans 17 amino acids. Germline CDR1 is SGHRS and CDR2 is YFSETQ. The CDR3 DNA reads TGCGCCAGCAGCACGCTTGGATCAGCGGGAGAATACAATGGGCAGTTCTTC. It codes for CASSTLGSAGEYNGQFF. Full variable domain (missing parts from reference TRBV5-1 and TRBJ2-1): KAGVTQTPRYLIKTRGQQVTLSCSPISGHRSVSWYQQTPGQGLQFLFEYFSETQRNKGNFPGRFSGRQFSNSRSEMNVSTLELGDSALYLCASSTLGSAGEYNGQFFGPGTRLTVL.

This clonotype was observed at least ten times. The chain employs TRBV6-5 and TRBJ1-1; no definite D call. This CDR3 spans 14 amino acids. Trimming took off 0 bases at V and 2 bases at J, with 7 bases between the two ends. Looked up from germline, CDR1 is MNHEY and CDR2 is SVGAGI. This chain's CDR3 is CASSYSGSNTEAFF. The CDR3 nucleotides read TGTGCCAGCAGTTACTCAGGCAGTAACACTGAAGCTTTCTTT.

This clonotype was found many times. CDR3 protein: CSARVSGTGKSPQHF. In nucleotides, the CDR3 is TGCAGTGCTAGGGTCTCCGGGACAGGGAAGTCGCCCCAGCATTTT. The chain has TRBV20-1 and TRBJ1-5, with 9 bases matching TRBD1. Unmatched junction bases numbered 12, after V lost 3 bases and J lost 9 bases. The CDR3 runs to 15 residues. Germline lookup yields CDR1 DFQATT and CDR2 SNEGSKA (reference sequence).

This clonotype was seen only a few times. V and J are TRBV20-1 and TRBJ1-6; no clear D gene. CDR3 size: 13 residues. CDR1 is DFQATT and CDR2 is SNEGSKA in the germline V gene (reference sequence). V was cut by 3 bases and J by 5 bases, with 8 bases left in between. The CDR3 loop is CSASSFNNSPLHF. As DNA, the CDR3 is TGCAGTGCTAGCAGCTTTAATAATTCACCCCTCCACTTT.

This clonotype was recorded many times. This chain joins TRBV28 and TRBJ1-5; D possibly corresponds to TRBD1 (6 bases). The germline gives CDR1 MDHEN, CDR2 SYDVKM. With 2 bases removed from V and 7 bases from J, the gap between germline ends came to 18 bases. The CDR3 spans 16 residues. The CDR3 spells CASSLILSGGRQPQHF. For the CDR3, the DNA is TGTGCCAGCAGTTTAATTTTGAGCGGGGGCCGACAGCCCCAGCATTTT.

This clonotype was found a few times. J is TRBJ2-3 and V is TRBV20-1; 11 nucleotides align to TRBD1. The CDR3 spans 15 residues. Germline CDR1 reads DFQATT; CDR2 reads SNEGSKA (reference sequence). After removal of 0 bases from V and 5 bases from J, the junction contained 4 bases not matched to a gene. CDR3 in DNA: TGCAGTGCTAGAGATTGGGGACAGGGGGGAGATACGCAGTATTTT. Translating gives CSARDWGQGGDTQYF.

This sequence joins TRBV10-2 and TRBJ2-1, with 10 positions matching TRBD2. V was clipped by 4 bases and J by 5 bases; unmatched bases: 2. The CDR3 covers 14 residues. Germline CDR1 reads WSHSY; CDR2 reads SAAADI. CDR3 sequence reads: CASSVLAGNNEQFF. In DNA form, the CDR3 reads TGCGCCAGCAGTGTACTAGCGGGGAACAATGAGCAGTTCTTC.

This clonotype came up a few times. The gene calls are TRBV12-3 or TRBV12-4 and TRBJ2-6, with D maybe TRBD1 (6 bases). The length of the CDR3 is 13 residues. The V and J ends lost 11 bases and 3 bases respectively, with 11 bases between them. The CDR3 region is CAQTGNGANVLTF. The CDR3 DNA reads TGTGCCCAAACAGGGAATGGGGCCAACGTCCTGACTTTC.

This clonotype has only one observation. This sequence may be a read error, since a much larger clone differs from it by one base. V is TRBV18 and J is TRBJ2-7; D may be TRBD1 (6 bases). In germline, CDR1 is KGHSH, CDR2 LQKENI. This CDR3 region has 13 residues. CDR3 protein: CAGSPEGTMGQYF. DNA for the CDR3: TGTGCCGGCTCTCCCGAAGGGACAATGGGGCAGTACTTC. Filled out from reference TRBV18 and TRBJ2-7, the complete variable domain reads NAGVMQNPRHLVRRRGQEARLRCSPMKGHSHVYWYRQLPEEGLKFMVYLQKENIIDESGMPKERFSAEFPKEGPSILRIQQVVRGDSAAYFCAGSPEGTMGQYFGPGTRLTVT.

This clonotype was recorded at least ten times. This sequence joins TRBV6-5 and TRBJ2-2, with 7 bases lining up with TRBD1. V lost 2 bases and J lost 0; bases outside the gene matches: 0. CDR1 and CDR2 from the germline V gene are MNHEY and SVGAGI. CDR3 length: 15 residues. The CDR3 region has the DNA TGTGCCAGCAGTTACCAGGGGGCGAACACCGGGGAGCTGTTTTTT. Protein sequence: CASSYQGANTGELFF.

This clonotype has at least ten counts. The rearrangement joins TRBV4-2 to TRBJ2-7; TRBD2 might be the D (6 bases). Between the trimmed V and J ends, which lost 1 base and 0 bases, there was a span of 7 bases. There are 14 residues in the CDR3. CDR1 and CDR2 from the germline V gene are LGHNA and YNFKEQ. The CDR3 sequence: CASSQGTNSYEQYF. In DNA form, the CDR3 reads TGTGCCAGCAGCCAAGGGACTAACTCCTACGAGCAGTACTTC.